This record concerns one T cell receptor (beta chain) sequence. Measured with immunoSEQ multiplex PCR; TCRdb has only the in-frame clones, and not every one. The table has 250,000 or so clones, roughly 89% seen once. The V gene end was trimmed by 5 bases and the J gene end by 5 bases; junction bases not matched to a gene: 8. The CDR3 consists of 15 residues. CDR1 and CDR2 (germline): SGHTA, FQGNSA. The entry originates in a study of blood T cell repertoires in COVID-19. This sequence joins TRBV7-2 and TRBJ1-4, with 7 nucleotides matching TRBD1. The sequence was obtained from a man aged 40-49 years who had recovered from COVID-19. The sample taken for sequencing was PBMCs or T cells enriched from blood (not recorded which). CDR3 DNA sequence: TGTGCCAGCAGCACCCGACAGGGTTCAAATGAAAAACTGTTTTTT. Its translation is CASSTRQGSNEKLFF.